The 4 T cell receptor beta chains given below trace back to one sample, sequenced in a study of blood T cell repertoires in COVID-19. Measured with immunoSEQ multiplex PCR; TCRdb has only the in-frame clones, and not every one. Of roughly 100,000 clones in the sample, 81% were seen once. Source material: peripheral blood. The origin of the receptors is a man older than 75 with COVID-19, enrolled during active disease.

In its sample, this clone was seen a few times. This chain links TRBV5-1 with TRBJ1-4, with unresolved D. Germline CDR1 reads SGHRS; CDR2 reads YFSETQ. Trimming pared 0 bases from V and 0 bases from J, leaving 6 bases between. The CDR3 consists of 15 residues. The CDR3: CASSLAQSTNEKLFF. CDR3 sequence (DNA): TGCGCCAGCAGCTTGGCCCAATCAACTAATGAAAAACTGTTTTTT. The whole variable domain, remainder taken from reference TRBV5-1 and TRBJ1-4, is KAGVTQTPRYLIKTRGQQVTLSCSPISGHRSVSWYQQTPGQGLQFLFEYFSETQRNKGNFPGRFSGRQFSNSRSEMNVSTLELGDSALYLCASSLAQSTNEKLFFGSGTQLSVL.

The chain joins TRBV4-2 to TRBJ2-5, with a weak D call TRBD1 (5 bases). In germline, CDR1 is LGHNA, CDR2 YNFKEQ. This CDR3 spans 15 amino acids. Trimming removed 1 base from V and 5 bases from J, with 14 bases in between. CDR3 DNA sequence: TGTGCCAGCAGCCAAGTAGAAGGGGTAGGGGAGACCCAGTACTTC. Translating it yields CASSQVEGVGETQYF.

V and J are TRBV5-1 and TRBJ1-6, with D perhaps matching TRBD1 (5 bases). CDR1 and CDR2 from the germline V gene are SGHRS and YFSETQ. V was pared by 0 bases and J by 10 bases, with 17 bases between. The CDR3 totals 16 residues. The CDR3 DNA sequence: TGCGCCAGCAGCTTGGACCGGCGCTCAGGGAAATCACCCCTCCACTTT. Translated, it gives CASSLDRRSGKSPLHF.

The CDR3 sequence: CASSLDSGYNEQFF. DNA of the CDR3: TGCGCCAGCAGCCTGGACAGCGGTTACAATGAGCAGTTCTTC. This chain connects TRBV5-1 to TRBJ2-1, with D possibly matching TRBD1 (6 bases). The CDR3 runs to 14 residues. The germline CDR1 and CDR2 sequences are SGHRS and YFSETQ. Trimming removed 4 bases at V and 4 bases at J, with 12 bases between.